This TCR beta chain was observed in a study of blood T cells in healthy people across ages. The CDR3 has 13 amino acids. CDR1 and CDR2 (germline): SGHTA, FQGNSA. The V and J ends lost 5 bases and 4 bases respectively, with 9 bases between them. Through a sample-barcoded 5' primer and a J-beta primer mix, a second PCR was run for roughly 6 to 11 cycles. MiXCR, run by TCRdb on the 5' RACE reads, gives a single entry per CDR3 protein. Of 1,300,000 or so distinct CDR3 sequences in the sample, approximately 59% were seen once. Study-level points and caveats: More naive CD4+ cells and higher diversity were found in long-lived than in aged donors.

As to this clonotype: The antigen is unknown.

This chain joins TRBV7-2 and TRBJ1-3, with D tentatively TRBD1 (5 bases). This clonotype was obtained from a man aged 18-30 years in good health. Material for sequencing was blood. DNA of the CDR3: TGTGCCAGCAGCAGCCGACAGGGAAACACCATATATTTT. It encodes CASSSRQGNTIYF.